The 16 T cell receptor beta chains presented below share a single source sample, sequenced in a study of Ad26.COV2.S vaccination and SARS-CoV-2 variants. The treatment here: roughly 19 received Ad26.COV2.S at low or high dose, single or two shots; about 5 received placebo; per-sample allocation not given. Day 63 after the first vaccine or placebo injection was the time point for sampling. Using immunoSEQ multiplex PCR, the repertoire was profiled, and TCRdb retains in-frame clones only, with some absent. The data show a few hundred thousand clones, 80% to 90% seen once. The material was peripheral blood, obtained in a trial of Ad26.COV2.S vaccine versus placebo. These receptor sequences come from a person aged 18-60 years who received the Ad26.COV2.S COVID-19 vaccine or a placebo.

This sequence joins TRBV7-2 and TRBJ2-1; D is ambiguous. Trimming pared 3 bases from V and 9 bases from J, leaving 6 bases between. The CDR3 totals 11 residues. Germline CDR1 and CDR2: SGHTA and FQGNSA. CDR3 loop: CASSFESEQFF. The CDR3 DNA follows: TGTGCCAGCAGCTTTGAATCTGAGCAGTTCTTC.

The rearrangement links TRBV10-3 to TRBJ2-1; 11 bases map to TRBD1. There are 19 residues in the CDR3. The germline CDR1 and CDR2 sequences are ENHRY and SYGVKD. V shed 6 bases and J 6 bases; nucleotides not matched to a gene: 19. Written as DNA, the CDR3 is TGTGCCATCAGAGCCGGGACAGGGGGGACCGCCAGCCGTTTCAATGAGCAGTTCTTC. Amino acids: CAIRAGTGGTASRFNEQFF.

CDR3 in DNA: TGCGCCAGCAGCCAGACTAGCGGGAGCCCTGCCTACAATGAGCAGTTCTTC. Amino acid sequence: CASSQTSGSPAYNEQFF. This chain links TRBV5-1 with TRBJ2-1, with 12 bases fitting TRBD2. With 4 bases clipped from V and 2 bases from J, the junction kept 7 bases outside the gene matches. The CDR3 consists of 17 residues. Germline V gives CDR1 SGHRS, CDR2 YFSETQ.

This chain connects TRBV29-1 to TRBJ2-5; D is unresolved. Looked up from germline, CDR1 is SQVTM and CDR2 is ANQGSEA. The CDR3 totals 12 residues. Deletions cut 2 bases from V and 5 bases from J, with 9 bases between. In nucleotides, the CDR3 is TGCAGCGTTGAAATAATTCGGGAGACCCAGTACTTC. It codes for CSVEIIRETQYF.

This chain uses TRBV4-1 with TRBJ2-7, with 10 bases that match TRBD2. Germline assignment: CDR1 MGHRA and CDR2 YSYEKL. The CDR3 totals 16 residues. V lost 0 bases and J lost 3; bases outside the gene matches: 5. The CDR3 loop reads CASSQDLRTSGYEQYF. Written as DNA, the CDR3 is TGCGCCAGCAGCCAAGATCTAAGGACTAGCGGCTACGAGCAGTACTTC.

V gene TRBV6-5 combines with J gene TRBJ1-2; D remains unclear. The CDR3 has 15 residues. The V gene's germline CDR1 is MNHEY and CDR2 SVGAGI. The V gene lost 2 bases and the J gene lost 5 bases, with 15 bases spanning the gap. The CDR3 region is CASSYDLWAGYGYTF. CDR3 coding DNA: TGTGCCAGCAGTTACGATCTGTGGGCCGGATATGGCTACACCTTC.

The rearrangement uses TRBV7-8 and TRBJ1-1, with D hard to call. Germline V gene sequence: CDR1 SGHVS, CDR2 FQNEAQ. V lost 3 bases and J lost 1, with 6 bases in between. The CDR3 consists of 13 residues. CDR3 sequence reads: CASSFRQNTEAFF. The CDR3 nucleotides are TGTGCCAGCAGCTTTCGACAGAACACTGAAGCTTTCTTT.

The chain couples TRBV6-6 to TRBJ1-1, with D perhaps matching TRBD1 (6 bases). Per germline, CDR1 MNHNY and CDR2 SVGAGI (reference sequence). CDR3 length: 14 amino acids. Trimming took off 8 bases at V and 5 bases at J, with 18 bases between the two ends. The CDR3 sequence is CASQGVGQRTEAFF. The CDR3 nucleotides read TGTGCCAGCCAAGGGGTTGGACAGAGGACTGAAGCTTTCTTT.

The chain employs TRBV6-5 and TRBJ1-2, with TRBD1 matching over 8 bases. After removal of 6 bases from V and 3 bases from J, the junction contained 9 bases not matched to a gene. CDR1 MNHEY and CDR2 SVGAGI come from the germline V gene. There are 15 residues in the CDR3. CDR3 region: CASSPRDRQYYGYTF. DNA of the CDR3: TGTGCCAGCAGCCCAAGGGACAGGCAGTACTATGGCTACACCTTC.

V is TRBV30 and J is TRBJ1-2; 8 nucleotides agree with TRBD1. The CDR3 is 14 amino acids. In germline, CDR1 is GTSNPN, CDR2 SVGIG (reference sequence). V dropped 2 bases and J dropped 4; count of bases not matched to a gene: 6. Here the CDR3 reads CAWSFSQGGYGYTF. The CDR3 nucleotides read TGTGCCTGGAGTTTTTCACAGGGGGGCTATGGCTACACCTTC.

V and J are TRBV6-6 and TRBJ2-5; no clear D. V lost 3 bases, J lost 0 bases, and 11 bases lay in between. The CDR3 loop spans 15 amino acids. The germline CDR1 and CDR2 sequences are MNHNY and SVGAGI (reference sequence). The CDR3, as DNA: TGTGCCAGCAGTTATGGTGTTGGGTACCAAGAGACCCAGTACTTC. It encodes CASSYGVGYQETQYF.

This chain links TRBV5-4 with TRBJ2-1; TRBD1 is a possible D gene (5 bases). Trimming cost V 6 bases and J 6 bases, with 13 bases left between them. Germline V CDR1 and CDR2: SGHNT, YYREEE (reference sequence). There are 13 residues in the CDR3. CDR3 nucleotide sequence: TGTGCCAGCAACACTTGGGGCCTCAATGAGCAGTTCTTC. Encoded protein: CASNTWGLNEQFF.

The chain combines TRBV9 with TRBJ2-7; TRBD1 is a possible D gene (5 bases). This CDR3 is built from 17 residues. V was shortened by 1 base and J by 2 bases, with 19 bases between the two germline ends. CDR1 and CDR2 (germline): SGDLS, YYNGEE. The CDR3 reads CASSVIGKSGIPYEQYF. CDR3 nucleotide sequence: TGTGCCAGCAGCGTAATAGGGAAGTCAGGGATCCCCTACGAGCAGTACTTC. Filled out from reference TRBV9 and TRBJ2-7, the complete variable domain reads DSGVTQTPKHLITATGQRVTLRCSPRSGDLSVYWYQQSLDQGLQFLIQYYNGEERAKGNILERFSAQQFPDLHSELNLSSLELGDSALYFCASSVIGKSGIPYEQYFGPGTRLTVT.

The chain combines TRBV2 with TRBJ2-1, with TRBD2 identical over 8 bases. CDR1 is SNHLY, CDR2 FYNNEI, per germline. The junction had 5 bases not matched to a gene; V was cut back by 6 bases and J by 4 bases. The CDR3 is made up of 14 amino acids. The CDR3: CASSPGTRYNEQFF. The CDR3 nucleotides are TGTGCCAGCAGCCCCGGGACTAGATACAATGAGCAGTTCTTC.

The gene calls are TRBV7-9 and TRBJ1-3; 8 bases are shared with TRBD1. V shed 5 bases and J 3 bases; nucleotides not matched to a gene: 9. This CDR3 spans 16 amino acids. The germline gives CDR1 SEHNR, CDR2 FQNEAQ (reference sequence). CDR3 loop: CASSPTDRGLGNTIYF. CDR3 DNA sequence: TGTGCCAGCAGCCCTACCGACAGGGGCCTTGGAAACACCATATATTTT.

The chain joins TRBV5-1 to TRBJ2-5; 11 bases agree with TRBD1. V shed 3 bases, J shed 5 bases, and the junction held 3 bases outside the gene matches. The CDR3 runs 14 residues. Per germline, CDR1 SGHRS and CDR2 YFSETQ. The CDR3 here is CASSSGTGGETQYF. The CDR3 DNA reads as TGCGCCAGCAGCTCAGGGACAGGGGGGGAGACCCAGTACTTC.